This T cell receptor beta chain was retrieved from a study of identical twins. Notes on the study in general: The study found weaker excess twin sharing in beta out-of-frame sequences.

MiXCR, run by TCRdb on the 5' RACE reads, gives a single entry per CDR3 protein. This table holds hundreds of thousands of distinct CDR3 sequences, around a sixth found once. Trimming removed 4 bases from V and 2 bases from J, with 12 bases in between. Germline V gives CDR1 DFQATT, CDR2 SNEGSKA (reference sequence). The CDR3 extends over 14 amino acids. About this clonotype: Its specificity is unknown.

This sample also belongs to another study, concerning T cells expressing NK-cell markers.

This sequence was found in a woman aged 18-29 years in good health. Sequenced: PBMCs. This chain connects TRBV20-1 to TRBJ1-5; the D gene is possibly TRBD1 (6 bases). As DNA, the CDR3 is TGCAGTGCTAAACAGGGAGGAGGCAATCAGCCCCAGCATTTT. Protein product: CSAKQGGGNQPQHF.